This T cell receptor (beta chain) is from a study of CD8 T cells in Susac syndrome. About 0.5 to 1 ug RNA was reverse transcribed with random hexamers. From the immunoSEQ multiplex PCR reads, TCRdb called clonotypes with MiXCR, one entry per CDR3 protein. The sample includes about 120,000 distinct CDR3 sequences, roughly 94% seen only once; the top ten take roughly 0.092%. Matched for age and sex, the controls were healthy donors. Negative isolation was applied to CD8+ and CD4+ T cells, and FACS enrichment was applied to TEMRA cells. Germline V gene lookup returns CDR1 LGHDT and CDR2 YNNKEL (reference sequence). CDR3 length: 20 amino acids. V lost 3 bases and J lost 2; bases outside the gene matches: 14.

The chain employs TRBV3-1 and TRBJ2-5; 14 bases are shared with TRBD2. This clonotype was sampled from a human donor in good health. Sequenced sample: CD4+ T cells from PBMCs. Written as DNA, the CDR3 is TGTGCCAGCAGCCATCGACCATTCGGGACTAGCGGGAGCGCACAAGAGACCCAGTACTTC. This sequence encodes CASSHRPFGTSGSAQETQYF.